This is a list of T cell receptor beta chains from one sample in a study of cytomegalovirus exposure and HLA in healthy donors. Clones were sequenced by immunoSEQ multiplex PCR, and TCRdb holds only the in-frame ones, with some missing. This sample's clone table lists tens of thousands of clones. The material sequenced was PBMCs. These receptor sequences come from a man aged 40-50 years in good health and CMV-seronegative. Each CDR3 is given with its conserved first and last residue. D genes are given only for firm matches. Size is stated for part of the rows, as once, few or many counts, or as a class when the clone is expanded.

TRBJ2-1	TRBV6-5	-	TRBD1	TGTGCCAGCAGTCCCGGGACAGGGCTTAGTAATGAGCAGTTCTTC	CASSPGTGLSNEQFF
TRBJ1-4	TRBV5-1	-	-	TGCGCCAGCAGCGGCGGGTACAGGGAAGGTAATGAAAAACTGTTTTTT	CASSGGYREGNEKLFF
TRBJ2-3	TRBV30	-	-	TGTGCCTGGAGTGTACTTAGCGGTACTAGCACAGATACGCAGTATTTT	CAWSVLSGTSTDTQYF
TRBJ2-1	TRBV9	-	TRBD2	TGTGCCAGCAGCACCAGACTAGCGGGAGGAAATGAGCAGTTCTTC	CASSTRLAGGNEQFF
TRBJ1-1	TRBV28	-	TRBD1	TGTGCCAGCAGTCTGAGGGGACAGGGAGGAGTTGCTTTCTTT	CASSLRGQGGVAFF
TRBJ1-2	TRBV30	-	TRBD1	TGTGCCTGGTCGGACAGGGTCTATGGCTACACCTTC	CAWSDRVYGYTF
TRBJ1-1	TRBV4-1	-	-	TGCGCCAGCAGCCAAGTAGGGGGTGGCACTGAAGCTTTCTTT	CASSQVGGGTEAFF
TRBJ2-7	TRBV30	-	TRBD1	TGTGCCTGGAGTCGGGACAGGGCGTACGAGCAGTACTTC	CAWSRDRAYEQYF
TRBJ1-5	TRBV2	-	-	TGTGCCAGCAGTGGGTCCGGGGGGTCCCAGCATTTT	CASSGSGGSQHF
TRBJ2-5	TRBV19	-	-	TGTGCCAGTAGTATCGGGCTAGCGAGACAAGAGACCCAGTACTTC	CASSIGLARQETQYF
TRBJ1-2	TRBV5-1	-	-	TGCGCCAGCAGCTCCGCGCGGGGGCTAGTGGGAACTGTCTATGGCTACACCTTC	CASSSARGLVGTVYGYTF
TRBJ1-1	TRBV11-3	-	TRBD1	TGTGCCAGCAGCGCCGCAGGGGGCCACACTGAAGCTTTCTTT	CASSAAGGHTEAFF
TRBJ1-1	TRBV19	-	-	TGTGCCAGTAGTAACTGGGCCCTGAACACTGAAGCTTTCTTT	CASSNWALNTEAFF
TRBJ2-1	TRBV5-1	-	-	TGCGCCAGCAGCTTCACAGGGTACAATGAGCAGTTCTTC	CASSFTGYNEQFF
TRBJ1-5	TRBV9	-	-	TGTGCCAGCAGCGTAGGAGGTTGGCGAGAACAGCCCCAGCATTTT	CASSVGGWREQPQHF
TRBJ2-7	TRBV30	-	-	TGTGCCTGGAGTGTACGGCCGGGGGGCGAGGCCTACGAGCAGTACTTC	CAWSVRPGGEAYEQYF
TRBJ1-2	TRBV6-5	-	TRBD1	TGTGCCAGCAGTTACCGACAGGGGGCGGGAGGCTACACCTTC	CASSYRQGAGGYTF
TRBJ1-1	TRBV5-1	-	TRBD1	TGCGCCAGCAGCTTGACCCAAGGGACAGCGAACACTGAAGCTTTCTTT	CASSLTQGTANTEAFF
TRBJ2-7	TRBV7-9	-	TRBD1	TGTGCCAGCAGCTCCAGGACAGGGGGTCACGAGCAGTACTTC	CASSSRTGGHEQYF
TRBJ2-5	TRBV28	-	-	TGTGCCAGCAACACCTCTAGAGGGGGTGAGACCCAGTACTTC	CASNTSRGGETQYF
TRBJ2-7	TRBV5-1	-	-	TGCGCCAGCAGTCGGGTCTCTACGAACGAGCAGTCCTTC	CASSRVSTNEQSF
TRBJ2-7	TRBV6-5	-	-	TGTGCCAGCAGTACAGGTTCCTACGAGCAGTACTTC	CASSTGSYEQYF
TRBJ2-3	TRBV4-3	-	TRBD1	TGCGCCAGCAGCCAGGATATACCGGGACAGGGCACAGATACGCAGTATTTT	CASSQDIPGQGTDTQYF
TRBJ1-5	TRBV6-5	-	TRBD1	TGTGCCAGCAGTTACTCCGGACAGGGGGGGCAGCCCCAGCATTTT	CASSYSGQGGQPQHF
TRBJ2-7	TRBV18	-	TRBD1	TGTGCCAGCTCACTCTTCCGGGACAGGGAGTATCGTAGCGAGCAGTACTTC	CASSLFRDREYRSEQYF
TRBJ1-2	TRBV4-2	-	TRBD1	TGTGCCAGCAGACCAGGGGGCGGGGGCTACACCTTC	CASRPGGGGYTF
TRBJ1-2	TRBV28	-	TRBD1	TGTGCCAGCAGGAGATGGGACAGAGACTATGGCTACACCTTC	CASRRWDRDYGYTF
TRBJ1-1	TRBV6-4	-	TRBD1	TGTGCCAGCAGCCCGGGACAGGGGAACACTGAAGCTTTCTTT	CASSPGQGNTEAFF
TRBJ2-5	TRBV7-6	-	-	TGTGCCAGCAGCTTATATCAGACCCAGTACTTC	CASSLYQTQYF
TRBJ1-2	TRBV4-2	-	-	TGTGCCAGCAGCCAAGATTTGACCGAGGCGGTATGGGGCTACACCTTC	CASSQDLTEAVWGYTF
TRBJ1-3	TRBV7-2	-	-	TGTGCCAGCAGCTTACTTCCGACCGCGGGACTCGACTCTGGAAACACCATATATTTT	CASSLLPTAGLDSGNTIYF
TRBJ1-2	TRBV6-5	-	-	TGTGCCAGCAGTTACCCCTTAACCTTC	CASSYPLTF
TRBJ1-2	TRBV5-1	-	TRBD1	TGCGCCAGCAGCCAGGGACAGGGTAACTATGGCTACACCTTC	CASSQGQGNYGYTF
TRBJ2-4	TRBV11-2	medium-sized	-	TGTGCCAGCAGCTTAGCTCTAGCCAAAAACATTCAGTACTTC	CASSLALAKNIQYF
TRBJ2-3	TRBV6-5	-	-	TGTGCCAGCAGTTGGGCGGGGAGCACAGATAAGCAGTATTTT	CASSWAGSTDKQYF
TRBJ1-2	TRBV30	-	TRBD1	TGTGCCTGGGGACAGGGGGCCAGAGGCTACACCTTC	CAWGQGARGYTF
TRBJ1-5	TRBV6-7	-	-	TGTGCCAGCAGGCCTGACATTCATCAGCCCCAGCATTTT	CASRPDIHQPQHF
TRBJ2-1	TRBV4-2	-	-	TGTGCCAGCAGCCAAGACAGGCGGGACTACAATGAGCAGTTCTTC	CASSQDRRDYNEQFF
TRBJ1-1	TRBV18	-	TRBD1	TGTGCCAGCTCACCACCCGGTTACAGGGGGCCCCCGATTATGAACACTGAAGCTTTCTTT	CASSPPGYRGPPIMNTEAFF
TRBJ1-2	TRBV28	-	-	TGTGCCAGCAGTACAGGGTATGGCTACACCTTC	CASSTGYGYTF
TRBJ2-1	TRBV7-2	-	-	TGTGCCAGCAACACAGAGGCTAGCAGCCATGAGCAGTTCTTC	CASNTEASSHEQFF
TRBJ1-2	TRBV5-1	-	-	TGCGCCAGCAGCTTGGGTGGAGCCACCTATGGCTACACCTTC	CASSLGGATYGYTF
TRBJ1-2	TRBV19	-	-	TGTGCCAGTAGTATAGAGGGGGGGGGCTATGGCTACACCTTC	CASSIEGGGYGYTF
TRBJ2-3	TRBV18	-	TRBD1	TGTGCCAGCTCACCCCGGGACAGAGTCACAGATACGCAGTATTTT	CASSPRDRVTDTQYF
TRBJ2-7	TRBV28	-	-	TGTGCCAGCAGTTTTCCCCTAGCGTCTGAATTCGAGCAGTACTTC	CASSFPLASEFEQYF
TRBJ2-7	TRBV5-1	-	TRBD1	TGCGCCAGCAGCTTGGGGGGACAGGGAGACTACGAGCAGTACTTC	CASSLGGQGDYEQYF
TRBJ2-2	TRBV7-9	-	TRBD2	TGTGCCAGCAGCCTACGGACTAGCGGGATACACGCCGGGGAGCTGTTTTTT	CASSLRTSGIHAGELFF
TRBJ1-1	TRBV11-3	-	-	TGTGCCAGCAGCCGAGCGGGAGGGGGGAACACTGAAGCTTTCTTT	CASSRAGGGNTEAFF
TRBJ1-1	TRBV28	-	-	TGTGCCAGCACCATGAGAGGAGAAGCTTTCTTT	CASTMRGEAFF
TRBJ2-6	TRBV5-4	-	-	TGTGCCAGCAGCCCGGGTTCTGGGGCCAACGTCCTGACTTTC	CASSPGSGANVLTF
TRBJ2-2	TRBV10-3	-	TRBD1	TGTGCCATCAGTGAGTCGAGGACAGGGGGCGTAGGCGGGGAGCTGTTTTTT	CAISESRTGGVGGELFF
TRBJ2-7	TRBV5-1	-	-	TGCGCCAGCAGCCGGGGCGGGACAGTCACCTACGAGCAGTACTTC	CASSRGGTVTYEQYF
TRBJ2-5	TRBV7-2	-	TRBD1	TGTGCCAGCAGCTTACGTACAGGGGGCTTTGGAGAGACCCAGTACTTC	CASSLRTGGFGETQYF
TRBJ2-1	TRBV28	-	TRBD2	TGTGCCAGCAGTTTAGGGGGCCTAGCGGGCTACCTCTCCTACAATGAGCAGTTCTTC	CASSLGGLAGYLSYNEQFF
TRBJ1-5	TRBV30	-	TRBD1	TGTGCCTGGGCGACAGGGGGCCGTCAGCCCCAGCATTTT	CAWATGGRQPQHF
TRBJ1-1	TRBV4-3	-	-	TGCGCCAGCAGCCAAGATTGGGGGGGCAGTGAAGCTTTCTTT	CASSQDWGGSEAFF
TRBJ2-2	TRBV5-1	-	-	TGCGCCAGCAGCTTGGCCTTGGGCGGGACGAACATGCGGGAGCTGTTTTTT	CASSLALGGTNMRELFF
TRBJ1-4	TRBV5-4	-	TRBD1	TGTGCCAGCAGCCGGGACAGGGGAGAGTATGAAAAACTGTTTTTT	CASSRDRGEYEKLFF
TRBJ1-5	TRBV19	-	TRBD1	TGTGCCAGTAGCGGGACAGGGGGCGTTACTCATAGCAATCAGCCCCAGCATTTT	CASSGTGGVTHSNQPQHF
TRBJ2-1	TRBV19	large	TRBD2	TGTGCCAGTAGTATGACTAGCGGGGCTTACAATGAGCAGTTCTTC	CASSMTSGAYNEQFF